The 16 T cell receptor beta chains presented below share a single source sample, sequenced in a study of OX40 agonist ivuxolimab in advanced cancers. The method was immunoSEQ multiplex PCR; TCRdb's version includes in-frame clones alone and lacks a portion of them. The profile covers about 74,000 clones, with around 80% appearing a single time and around 7% taken by the ten largest. The material was CD4+ or CD8+ T cells sorted from blood, obtained in a trial of the OX40 agonist ivuxolimab. These receptors all stem from an adult with an advanced solid tumor such as melanoma, head and neck, liver or kidney cancer.

The V gene is TRBV11-1, the J gene TRBJ2-1; D perhaps matches TRBD2 (6 bases). The CDR3 has 13 residues. The germline CDR1 and CDR2 sequences are SGHAT and FQDESV (reference sequence). Trimming pared 1 base from V and 9 bases from J, leaving 10 bases between. The CDR3 nucleotides read TGTGCCAGCAGCTTAGGCGGAGGGGCTGAGCAGTTCTTC. Amino acid sequence: CASSLGGGAEQFF.

A few counts support this clone. The chain employs TRBV27 and TRBJ1-2; 8 bases are shared with TRBD1. Germline CDR1 MNHEY, CDR2 SMNVEV (reference sequence). The junction had 2 bases not matched to a gene; V was cut back by 8 bases and J by 3 bases. This CDR3 contains 12 residues. This chain's CDR3 is CASGQGYYGYTF. As DNA, the CDR3 is TGTGCCAGCGGACAGGGATACTATGGCTACACCTTC.

The V gene is TRBV28, the J gene TRBJ1-2, with TRBD1 identical over 7 bases. The V gene's germline CDR1 is MDHEN and CDR2 SYDVKM. The CDR3 contains 14 residues. V shed 5 bases and J 8 bases; nucleotides not matched to a gene: 11. The CDR3 protein is CASSLGQDPRGYTF. The CDR3 DNA follows: TGTGCCAGCAGTCTCGGACAGGATCCGCGGGGCTACACCTTC.

The chain uses TRBV28 and TRBJ1-2; 7 bases fit TRBD1. Unmatched junction bases numbered 12, after V lost 6 bases and J lost 8 bases. This CDR3 contains 14 residues. Germline CDR1 MDHEN, CDR2 SYDVKM. CDR3 DNA sequence: TGTGCCAGCAGGTGGGAACAGGGGATCGGCGGCTACACCTTC. It codes for CASRWEQGIGGYTF.

V usage is TRBV7-9 and J usage is TRBJ1-5; no reliable D call. The V end lost 0 bases, the J end lost 6 bases, and 6 bases lay between the germline ends. Germline values: CDR1 SEHNR, CDR2 FQNEAQ (reference sequence). The length of the CDR3 is 13 residues. The CDR3 DNA follows: TGTGCCAGCAGCTTAGCGCAAGGTCAGCCCCAGCATTTT. This codes for CASSLAQGQPQHF.

This clone was seen many times. V and J are TRBV5-6 and TRBJ1-6, with a tentative D call TRBD1 (5 bases). Germline CDR1 is SGHDT and CDR2 is YYEEEE. The CDR3 runs to 15 residues. The ends were cut back, 1 base at V and 13 bases at J, with 18 bases in the middle. Written as DNA, the CDR3 is TGTGCCAGCAGCTTGTCGGACACGGGAGTGAGGCCCCTCCACTTT. It translates to CASSLSDTGVRPLHF.

The chain uses TRBV19 and TRBJ1-2; the D gene is possibly TRBD1 (6 bases). Per germline, CDR1 LNHDA and CDR2 SQIVND (reference sequence). The V gene lost 4 bases and the J gene lost 1 base, with 7 bases spanning the gap. The length of the CDR3 is 13 residues. The CDR3 sequence: CASSKQGNYGYTF. DNA for the CDR3: TGTGCCAGTAGTAAACAGGGTAACTATGGCTACACCTTC.

The V and J genes are TRBV25-1 and TRBJ2-3, with TRBD2 matching 7 bases. The CDR3 covers 16 residues. CDR1 is MGHDK, CDR2 SYGVNS, per germline. J lost 6 bases, V lost 1 base, and 10 bases had no gene match. CDR3 amino acids: CASSESGLPAPDTQYF. In DNA, the CDR3 is TGTGCCAGCAGTGAATCGGGACTACCAGCACCTGATACGCAGTATTTT.

The rearrangement uses TRBV4-3 and TRBJ2-1, with D hard to call. This CDR3 spans 16 amino acids. V was pared by 0 bases and J by 5 bases, with 14 bases between. Germline CDR1 and CDR2: LGHNA and YSLEER. This CDR3 reads CASSQDPFTGNNEQFF. In nucleotides, the CDR3 is TGCGCCAGCAGCCAAGATCCCTTCACGGGTAACAATGAGCAGTTCTTC.

The sample holds one count of this clone. The chain is built from TRBV12-5 and TRBJ2-7; 9 positions agree with TRBD1. The germline gives CDR1 LGHNT, CDR2 FRNRAP. CDR3 length: 14 amino acids. V was pared by 1 base and J by 5 bases, with 3 bases of the junction left unmatched. The CDR3 is CASGLGTGVHEQYF. CDR3 nucleotides: TGTGCTAGTGGTTTGGGGACAGGGGTACACGAGCAGTACTTC.

This clone was detected a few times. This rearrangement joins TRBV11-1 to TRBJ2-7, with TRBD1 as a possible D gene (6 bases). V was clipped by 1 base and J by 2 bases, with 6 bases between them. Germline CDR1 reads SGHAT; CDR2 reads FQDESV (reference sequence). The CDR3 extends over 13 amino acids. CDR3 loop: CASSLDRAYEQYF. The DNA of the CDR3 is TGTGCCAGCAGCTTAGACAGGGCCTACGAGCAGTACTTC.

CDR3 protein: CAISGVGAGQPNEQFF. The CDR3 DNA sequence: TGTGCCATCAGTGGGGTAGGAGCGGGACAACCCAATGAGCAGTTCTTC. The chain couples TRBV10-3 to TRBJ2-1; D might be TRBD2 (7 bases). V lost 4 bases and J lost 6, with 19 bases in between. This CDR3 contains 16 residues. The germline CDR1 and CDR2 sequences are ENHRY and SYGVKD.

The chain links TRBV18 to TRBJ2-7; D is ambiguous. Per germline, CDR1 KGHSH and CDR2 LQKENI. V was clipped by 0 bases and J by 7 bases, with 7 bases between them. This CDR3 comprises 12 residues. Here the CDR3 reads CASSPPSKEQYF. The CDR3 nucleotides are TGTGCCAGCTCACCACCGTCGAAGGAGCAGTACTTC.

The chain joins TRBV4-1 to TRBJ1-5; D might be TRBD1 (6 bases). This CDR3 has 16 amino acids. The V end was cut by 0 bases, the J end by 2 bases, with 11 bases between. The V gene's germline CDR1 is MGHRA and CDR2 YSYEKL. The CDR3 protein is CASSQENRVGNQPQHF. Here the CDR3 DNA reads TGCGCCAGCAGCCAAGAAAACAGGGTGGGCAATCAGCCCCAGCATTTT.

This clone was detected only a few times. The chain carries TRBV4-1 and TRBJ2-1; TRBD2 aligns across 7 bases. CDR1 and CDR2 (germline): MGHRA, YSYEKL. Trimming took 0 bases from V and 5 from J; bases not matched to a gene: 10. The CDR3 is 17 residues long. The CDR3 loop is CASSQDRSGGSHNEQFF. CDR3 sequence (DNA): TGCGCCAGCAGCCAAGACAGATCCGGGGGGTCGCACAATGAGCAGTTCTTC.

The chain links TRBV4-2 to TRBJ2-7; 11 bases are a match to TRBD1. The CDR3 is made up of 15 amino acids. Trimming at V came to 4 bases and at J to 3 bases, leaving 5 bases not matched to a gene. Germline-derived CDR1 and CDR2 are LGHNA and YNFKEQ. The CDR3 loop is CASSRGTGGLYEQYF. CDR3 sequence (DNA): TGTGCCAGCAGCCGGGGGACAGGGGGTCTCTACGAGCAGTACTTC.